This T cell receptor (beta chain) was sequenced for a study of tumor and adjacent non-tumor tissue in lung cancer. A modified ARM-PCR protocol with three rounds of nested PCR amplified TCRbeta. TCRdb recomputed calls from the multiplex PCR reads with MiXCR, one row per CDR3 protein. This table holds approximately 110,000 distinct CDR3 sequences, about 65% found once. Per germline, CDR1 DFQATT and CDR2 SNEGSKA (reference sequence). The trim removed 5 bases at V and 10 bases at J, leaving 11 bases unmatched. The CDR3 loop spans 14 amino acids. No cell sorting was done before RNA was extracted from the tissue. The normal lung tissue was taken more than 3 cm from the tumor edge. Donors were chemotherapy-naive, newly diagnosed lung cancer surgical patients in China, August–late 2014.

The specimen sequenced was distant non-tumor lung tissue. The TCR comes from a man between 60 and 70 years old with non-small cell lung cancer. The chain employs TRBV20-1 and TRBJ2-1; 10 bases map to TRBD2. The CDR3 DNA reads TGCAGTGCTTACCTCAGACAAGCGGGAGGGGAGCAGTTCTTC. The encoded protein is CSAYLRQAGGEQFF.